This T cell receptor (beta chain) comes out of a study of blood T cell repertoires in COVID-19. Across the whole study: COVID-19 samples collected from the United States, Italy and Spain covered acute and convalescent phases. PBMCs, B-cell-depleted T cells, or T cells were the source of the cDNA or gDNA that made up the material.

The CDR3 extends over 19 amino acids. Germline loops: CDR1 SEHNR, CDR2 FQNEAQ (reference sequence). Trimming cost V 1 base and J 2 bases; bases outside gene matches: 13. This study enrolled people aged roughly 18 to 90 from around 25 US geographic areas. Clinical history as reported by participants underpinned cohort assignment. Repertoires were generated with immunoSEQ multiplex PCR, while TCRdb's copy carries only in-frame clones and drops some. The table lists roughly 180,000 clones, approximately 85% of them singletons. The V gene is TRBV7-9, the J gene TRBJ2-3, with TRBD2 matching 9 bases. The clonotype was recovered from a woman between 25 and 40 years old who had recovered from COVID-19. Sequencing was performed on PBMCs or T cells enriched from blood (not recorded which). The DNA for the CDR3 is TGTGCCAGCAGCTTAGGGACCGCGACTAGCGGAGCGCCCACAGATACGCAGTATTTT. Amino acid sequence: CASSLGTATSGAPTDTQYF.